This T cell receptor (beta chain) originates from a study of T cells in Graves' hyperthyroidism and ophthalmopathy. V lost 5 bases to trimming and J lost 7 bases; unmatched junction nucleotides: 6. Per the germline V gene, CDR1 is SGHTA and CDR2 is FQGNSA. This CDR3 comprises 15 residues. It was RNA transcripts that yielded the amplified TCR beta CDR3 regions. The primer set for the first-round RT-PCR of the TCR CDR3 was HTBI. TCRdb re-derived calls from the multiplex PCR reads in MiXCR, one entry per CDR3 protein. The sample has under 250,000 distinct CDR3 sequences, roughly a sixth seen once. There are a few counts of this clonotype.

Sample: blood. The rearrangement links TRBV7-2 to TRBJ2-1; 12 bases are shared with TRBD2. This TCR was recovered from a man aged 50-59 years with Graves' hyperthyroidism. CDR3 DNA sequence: TGTGCCAGCAGCGGTAGGACTAGCGGGATGAATGAGCAGTTCTTC. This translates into CASSGRTSGMNEQFF.